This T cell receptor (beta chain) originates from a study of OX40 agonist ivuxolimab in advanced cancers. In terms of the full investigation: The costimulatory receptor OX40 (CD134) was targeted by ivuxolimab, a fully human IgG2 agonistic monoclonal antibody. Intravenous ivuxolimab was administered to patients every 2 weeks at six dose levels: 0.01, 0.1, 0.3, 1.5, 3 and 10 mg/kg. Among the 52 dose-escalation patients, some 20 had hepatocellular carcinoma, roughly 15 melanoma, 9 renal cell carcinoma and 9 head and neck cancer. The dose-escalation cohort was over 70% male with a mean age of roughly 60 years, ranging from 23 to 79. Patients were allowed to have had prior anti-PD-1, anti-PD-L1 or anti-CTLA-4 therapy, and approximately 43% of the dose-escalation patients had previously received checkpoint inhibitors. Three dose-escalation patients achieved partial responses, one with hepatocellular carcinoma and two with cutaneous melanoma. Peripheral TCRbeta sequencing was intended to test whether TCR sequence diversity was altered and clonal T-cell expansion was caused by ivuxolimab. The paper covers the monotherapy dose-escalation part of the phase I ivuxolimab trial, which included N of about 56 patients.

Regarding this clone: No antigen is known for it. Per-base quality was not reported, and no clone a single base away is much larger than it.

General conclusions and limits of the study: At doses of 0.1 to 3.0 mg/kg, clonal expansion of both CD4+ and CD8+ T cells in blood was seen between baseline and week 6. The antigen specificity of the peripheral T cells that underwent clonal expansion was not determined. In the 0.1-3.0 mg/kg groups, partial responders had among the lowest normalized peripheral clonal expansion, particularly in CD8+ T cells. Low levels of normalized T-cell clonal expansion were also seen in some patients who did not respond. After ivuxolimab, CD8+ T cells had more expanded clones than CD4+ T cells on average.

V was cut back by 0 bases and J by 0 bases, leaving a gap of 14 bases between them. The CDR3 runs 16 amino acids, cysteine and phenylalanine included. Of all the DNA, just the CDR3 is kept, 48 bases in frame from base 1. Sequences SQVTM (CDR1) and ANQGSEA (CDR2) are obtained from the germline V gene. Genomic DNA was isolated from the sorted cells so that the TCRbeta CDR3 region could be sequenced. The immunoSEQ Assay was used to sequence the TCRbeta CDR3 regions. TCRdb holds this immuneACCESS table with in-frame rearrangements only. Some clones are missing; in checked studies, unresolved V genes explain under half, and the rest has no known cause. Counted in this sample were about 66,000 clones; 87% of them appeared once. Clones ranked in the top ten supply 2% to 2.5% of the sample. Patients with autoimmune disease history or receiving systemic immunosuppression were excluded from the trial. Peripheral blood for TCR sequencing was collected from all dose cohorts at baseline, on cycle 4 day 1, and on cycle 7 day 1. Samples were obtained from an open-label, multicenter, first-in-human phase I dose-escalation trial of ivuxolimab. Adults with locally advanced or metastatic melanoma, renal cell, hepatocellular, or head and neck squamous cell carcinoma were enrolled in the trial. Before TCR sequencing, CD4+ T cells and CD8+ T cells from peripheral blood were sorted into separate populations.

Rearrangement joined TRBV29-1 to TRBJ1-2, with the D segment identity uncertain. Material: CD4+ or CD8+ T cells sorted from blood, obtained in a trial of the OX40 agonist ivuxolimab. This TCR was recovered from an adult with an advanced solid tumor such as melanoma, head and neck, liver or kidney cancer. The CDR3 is CSVEDLTGLANYGYTF. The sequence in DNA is TGCAGCGTTGAAGATCTAACGGGCCTAGCTAACTATGGCTACACCTTC.